These 12 T cell receptor beta chains originate from one sample sequenced in a study of T cells in Graves' hyperthyroidism and ophthalmopathy. Amplification yielded TCR beta CDR3 regions, with RNA transcripts as the source. When the TCR CDR3 underwent first-round RT-PCR, the HTBI primer set was used. TCRdb independently ran MiXCR on the multiplex PCR reads; one entry per CDR3 protein. The table lists some 340,000 distinct CDR3 sequences, approximately 13% of them singletons. Material for sequencing was blood. These receptors all stem from a woman aged 40 to 50 with Graves' ophthalmopathy.

The chain uses TRBV4-1 and TRBJ2-1; 8 bases are shared with TRBD1. With V trimmed by 6 bases and J by 4 bases, 8 bases remained unmatched. The CDR3 runs 15 residues. CDR1 is MGHRA, CDR2 YSYEKL, per germline. The CDR3, as DNA: TGCGCCAGCAGAACCGGGACAGGAGAATACAATGAGCAGTTCTTC. Translating it yields CASRTGTGEYNEQFF.

This clonotype was seen a few times. The gene calls are TRBV30 and TRBJ1-2; D might be TRBD1 (5 bases). V was shortened by 5 bases and J by 2 bases, with 15 bases between the two germline ends. This CDR3 is 14 amino acids long. Looked up from germline, CDR1 is GTSNPN and CDR2 is SVGIG (reference sequence). CDR3 amino acids: CAWEPRTGNYGYTF. CDR3 DNA: TGTGCCTGGGAGCCCCGAACAGGAAACTATGGCTACACCTTC. The full variable domain, in which reference TRBV30 and TRBJ1-2 provide the parts outside the CDR3, is SQTIHQWPATLVQPVGSPLSLECTVEGTSNPNLYWYRQAAGRGLQLLFYSVGIGQISSEVPQNLSASRPQDRQFILSSKKLLLSDSGFYLCAWEPRTGNYGYTFGSGTRLTVV.

This clonotype has ten or more counts. V and J are TRBV29-1 and TRBJ2-1; D ambiguous. CDR1 is SQVTM and CDR2 is ANQGSEA in the germline V gene. The CDR3 is 14 residues long. V was clipped by 5 bases and J by 2 bases, with 13 bases between them. The CDR3 region is CSVPWAGPYNEQFF. The DNA for the CDR3 is TGCAGCGTTCCCTGGGCAGGCCCCTACAATGAGCAGTTCTTC.

The chain couples TRBV10-1 to TRBJ2-3, with TRBD2 as a possible D gene (7 bases). Trimming left V 6 bases short and J 6 bases short, with 22 bases between. The CDR3 contains 16 residues. Germline CDR1 is WNHNN and CDR2 is SYGVQD (reference sequence). CDR3 residues: CASRGYGGPWGDTQYF. CDR3 DNA: TGCGCCAGCAGAGGATACGGGGGGCCATGGGGCGATACGCAGTATTTT.

This clonotype was seen a few times. The rearrangement links TRBV5-1 to TRBJ2-1; 7 nucleotides match TRBD1. V dropped 4 bases and J dropped 0; count of bases not matched to a gene: 7. The CDR3 has 16 amino acids. Germline CDR1 SGHRS, CDR2 YFSETQ. CDR3 protein: CASSVTGLSSYNEQFF. CDR3 DNA sequence: TGCGCCAGCAGCGTGACAGGGCTCAGCTCCTACAATGAGCAGTTCTTC.

This clonotype was observed many times. The rearrangement uses TRBV11-2 and TRBJ1-5; the D gene is possibly TRBD1 (5 bases). This CDR3 is 14 amino acids long. CDR1 is SGHAT, CDR2 FQNNGV, per germline. Trimming shortened V by 1 base and J by 4 bases, and 8 bases separated the two germline ends. Here the CDR3 reads CASSLVGPNQPQHF. The CDR3 nucleotides read TGTGCCAGCAGCTTAGTGGGACCAAATCAGCCCCAGCATTTT.

This clonotype has only a few counts. V gene TRBV7-6 combines with J gene TRBJ2-3, with 7 bases lining up with TRBD2. J lost 0 bases, V lost 1 base, and 4 bases had no gene match. From germline, CDR1 is SGHVS and CDR2 FNYEAQ. The CDR3 is 16 amino acids. This CDR3 is CASSLVRAGSTDTQYF. The DNA for the CDR3 is TGTGCCAGCAGCTTAGTCAGAGCGGGGAGCACAGATACGCAGTATTTT.

This clonotype came up many times. This chain uses TRBV27 with TRBJ2-5; D is possibly TRBD1 (5 bases). This CDR3 is built from 16 residues. V shed 3 bases and J shed 2 bases, with 16 bases lying between them. Per the germline V gene, CDR1 is MNHEY and CDR2 is SMNVEV (reference sequence). CDR3 nucleotide sequence: TGTGCCAGCAGTTTGGGCCCAGACAGCCTACAAGAGACCCAGTACTTC. Encoded protein: CASSLGPDSLQETQYF.

This clonotype occurred many times. The chain uses TRBV7-2 and TRBJ2-7, with no clear D. There are 14 residues in the CDR3. Trimming shortened V by 5 bases and J by 3 bases, and 14 bases separated the two germline ends. Germline V lookup: CDR1 SGHTA, CDR2 FQGNSA. CDR3 sequence: CASSPRVDLYEQYF. The CDR3 coding sequence is TGTGCCAGCAGCCCCCGGGTCGACCTCTACGAGCAGTACTTC.

This clonotype was recorded many times. The gene calls are TRBV7-8 and TRBJ2-1; D not certain. V shed 3 bases and J shed 9 bases, with 18 bases lying between them. CDR3 size: 15 residues. CDR1 SGHVS and CDR2 FQNEAQ come from the germline V gene. CDR3 sequence (DNA): TGTGCCAGCAGCTTGAAGGTGACTCTCCGAGGTGAGCAGTTCTTC. This sequence encodes CASSLKVTLRGEQFF.

There are a few counts of this clonotype. The genes are TRBV5-1 and TRBJ1-2, with 7 bases identical to TRBD1. The CDR3 runs to 15 residues. Germline CDR1 is SGHRS and CDR2 is YFSETQ. Germline trimming cut 1 base from V and 6 bases from J; bases unmatched to any gene: 9. Here the CDR3 DNA reads TGCGCCAGCAGCTTGTTGGACAGGTTGAGAAATGGCTACACCTTC. It translates to CASSLLDRLRNGYTF.

V usage is TRBV30 and J usage is TRBJ2-1; 10 bases are shared with TRBD2. Germline V CDR1 and CDR2: GTSNPN, SVGIG (reference sequence). This CDR3 spans 15 amino acids. The ends lost 2 bases at V and 4 bases at J; junction bases unmatched: 5. Here the CDR3 DNA reads TGTGCCTGGAGTTCCGAAGCGGGAGGGTACAATGAGCAGTTCTTC. Its translation is CAWSSEAGGYNEQFF. Looking up the rest from reference TRBV30 and TRBJ2-1 gives the full variable domain: SQTIHQWPATLVQPVGSPLSLECTVEGTSNPNLYWYRQAAGRGLQLLFYSVGIGQISSEVPQNLSASRPQDRQFILSSKKLLLSDSGFYLCAWSSEAGGYNEQFFGPGTRLTVL.